The 29 T cell receptor beta chains below come from one sample, sequenced in a study of T cells after posttransplantation cyclophosphamide. Sampled 1 year posttransplant, controls received myeloablative marrow transplants, methotrexate and a calcineurin inhibitor. The repertoire was sequenced with immunoSEQ multiplex PCR; TCRdb's copy has only in-frame clones and lacks some. The sample carries roughly 24,000 clones, roughly 90% recorded once. The sample in question was PBMCs, obtained after an allogeneic stem cell transplant with a calcineurin inhibitor and methotrexate. These receptors came from a female patient aged 45 to 65 who received an allogeneic stem cell transplant from an unrelated donor, was CMV-positive, and had chronic GVHD only. The graft donor may account for some of the T cells.

J is TRBJ2-2 and V is TRBV7-9; 9 nucleotides agree with TRBD1. The CDR3 length is 17 residues. V was clipped by 7 bases and J by 0 bases; unmatched bases: 9. Germline loops: CDR1 SEHNR, CDR2 FQNEAQ (reference sequence). For the CDR3, the DNA is TGTGCCAGCATCGGCGGAACAGGGGGCGCGAACACCGGGGAGCTGTTTTTT. Translation: CASIGGTGGANTGELFF.

V gene TRBV6-1 combines with J gene TRBJ2-2, with D tentatively TRBD2 (6 bases). Per the germline V gene, CDR1 is MNHNS and CDR2 is SASEGT. This CDR3 has 14 residues. V lost 6 bases and J 4 bases, leaving 12 bases between the germline ends. CDR3 nucleotide sequence: TGTGCCAGCAGAGGTAGCGGCTCCACCGGGGAGCTGTTTTTT. Encoded protein: CASRGSGSTGELFF.

J is TRBJ2-7 and V is TRBV5-6; the match to TRBD2 covers 8 bases. Germline V CDR1 and CDR2: SGHDT, YYEEEE. The J segment lost 1 base and the V segment lost 4 bases, leaving 19 bases of the junction unmatched. The CDR3 is 19 amino acids. The CDR3 DNA reads as TGTGCCAGCAGCGGTAATGAGGGTAGCGGGATAATACAATCCTACGAGCAGTACTTC. The encoded protein is CASSGNEGSGIIQSYEQYF.

The V and J genes are TRBV5-8 and TRBJ2-5; 8 bases match TRBD1. J lost 4 bases, V lost 4 bases, and 12 bases had no gene match. This CDR3 spans 16 amino acids. The germline V gene encodes CDR1 SGHTS and CDR2 YDEGEE. The CDR3 sequence: CASSTPGQEVAETQYF. CDR3 nucleotides: TGTGCCAGCAGCACCCCGGGACAGGAAGTCGCAGAGACCCAGTACTTC.

The chain carries TRBV6-5 and TRBJ1-2; no clear D. V was trimmed by 0 bases and J by 3 bases, leaving 8 bases between them. CDR3 length equals 14 residues. In germline, CDR1 is MNHEY, CDR2 SVGAGI. CDR3 amino acids: CASSYSAGYYGYTF. The CDR3 DNA is TGTGCCAGCAGTTACTCCGCGGGATACTATGGCTACACCTTC.

The chain is built from TRBV29-1 and TRBJ2-6; no firm D call. CDR3 length equals 13 residues. V was pared by 4 bases and J by 0 bases, with 4 bases between. Germline CDR1 reads SQVTM; CDR2 reads ANQGSEA. This chain's CDR3 is CSVVRSGANVLTF. The CDR3, as DNA: TGCAGCGTTGTCCGCTCTGGGGCCAACGTCCTGACTTTC.

This rearrangement joins TRBV13 to TRBJ2-5; possibly TRBD2 for D (7 bases). The J call may be faulty, since TRBJ2-7 better matches the DNA end. The CDR3 extends over 14 amino acids. CDR1 is PRHDT, CDR2 FYEKMQ, per germline (reference sequence). The CDR3 loop is CASRHKGGTYEQYF. DNA of the CDR3: TGTGCCAGCAGACATAAGGGGGGGACCTACGAGCAGTACTTC.

The chain uses TRBV10-1 and TRBJ1-1, with 7 nucleotides matching TRBD1. The CDR3 consists of 15 residues. The V and J ends lost 0 bases and 5 bases, in that order; junction bases with no gene match: 6. Germline V gene sequence: CDR1 WNHNN, CDR2 SYGVQD (reference sequence). CDR3 sequence reads: CASSESKGARTEAFF. CDR3 bases: TGCGCCAGCAGTGAGTCGAAGGGGGCGCGGACTGAAGCTTTCTTT.

The chain combines TRBV19 with TRBJ2-7, with 7 bases aligning to TRBD1. Germline V gene lookup returns CDR1 LNHDA and CDR2 SQIVND (reference sequence). The CDR3 is 15 amino acids. The V gene end was trimmed by 5 bases and the J gene end by 4 bases; junction bases not matched to a gene: 11. CDR3: CASSSSGTDYYEQYF. DNA of the CDR3: TGTGCCAGTAGTTCGTCCGGGACAGATTATTACGAGCAGTACTTC.

This clone was recorded once. This chain connects TRBV27 to TRBJ1-2; D is ambiguous. This CDR3 contains 15 residues. Germline V lookup: CDR1 MNHEY, CDR2 SMNVEV (reference sequence). V was clipped by 2 bases and J by 4 bases, with 14 bases between them. The CDR3 coding sequence is TGTGCCAGCAGTTTAAAGTATTGGGCGGGCTATGGCTACACCTTC. Translation gives CASSLKYWAGYGYTF.

This chain connects TRBV30 to TRBJ1-4; 10 bases line up with TRBD1. The length of the CDR3 is 14 residues. Trimming took 4 bases from V and 4 from J; bases not matched to a gene: 3. The V gene's germline CDR1 is GTSNPN and CDR2 SVGIG (reference sequence). DNA for the CDR3: TGTGCCTGGACCCGGACAGGGGGTAATGAAAAACTGTTTTTT. Its translation is CAWTRTGGNEKLFF.

This clone was seen just once. In DNA form, the CDR3 reads TGTGCCAGCAGCGGGACTAGCGAAGAGACCCAGTACTTC. This codes for CASSGTSEETQYF. V and J are TRBV9 and TRBJ2-5; 9 bases are shared with TRBD2. With V trimmed by 3 bases and J by 3 bases, 0 bases remained unmatched. The germline gives CDR1 SGDLS, CDR2 YYNGEE. The CDR3 loop spans 13 amino acids.

J is TRBJ2-7 and V is TRBV15; 10 bases line up with TRBD2. V lost 8 bases to trimming and J lost 12 bases; unmatched junction nucleotides: 16. The CDR3 contains 14 residues. The germline gives CDR1 LNHNV, CDR2 YYDKDF (reference sequence). In nucleotides, the CDR3 is TGTGCCACCGGCGGTAGCGGGAGGCTGGGGAGGCGGTACTTC. Encoded protein: CATGGSGRLGRRYF.

The chain employs TRBV7-2 and TRBJ2-5; 10 bases map to TRBD1. The CDR3 is made up of 15 amino acids. The germline CDR1 and CDR2 sequences are SGHTA and FQGNSA. Losses at the gene ends were 3 bases for V and 4 bases for J; bases not matched to a gene: 5. The CDR3 DNA sequence: TGTGCCAGCAGCTTCGACAGGGGGCCGGGAGAGACCCAGTACTTC. This sequence encodes CASSFDRGPGETQYF.

The rearrangement links TRBV4-3 to TRBJ2-7; D ambiguous. Trimming cost V 0 bases and J 0 bases, with 9 bases left between them. The CDR3 is made up of 15 amino acids. Germline lookup yields CDR1 LGHNA and CDR2 YSLEER. CDR3 coding DNA: TGCGCCAGCAGCCAAGATAGAGGTGGCTCCTACGAGCAGTACTTC. It encodes CASSQDRGGSYEQYF.

The V and J genes are TRBV18 and TRBJ2-5; possibly TRBD1 for D (5 bases). V was trimmed by 4 bases and J by 4 bases, leaving 19 bases between them. The CDR3 contains 16 residues. The germline V gene encodes CDR1 KGHSH and CDR2 LQKENI. The CDR3 loop is CASSRAPAKRGETQYF. CDR3 nucleotide sequence: TGTGCCAGCTCACGGGCCCCTGCGAAAAGGGGAGAGACCCAGTACTTC.

This clone came up once. The chain has TRBV27 and TRBJ1-5; D is ambiguous. The CDR3 is 12 residues long. Germline V gene sequence: CDR1 MNHEY, CDR2 SMNVEV (reference sequence). Deletions cut 5 bases from V and 4 bases from J, with 6 bases between. The CDR3 nucleotides are TGTGCCAGCAGTAAGACTAATCAGCCCCAGCATTTT. Its translation is CASSKTNQPQHF.

The chain couples TRBV11-3 to TRBJ2-3; D gene ambiguous. CDR3 length: 14 residues. V shed 1 base and J shed 4 bases, with 9 bases lying between them. Germline V gene lookup returns CDR1 SGHNT and CDR2 YENEEA. CDR3 nucleotides: TGTGCCAGCAGCTTAGTGTCTAGTTCAGATACGCAGTATTTT. It encodes CASSLVSSSDTQYF.

V usage is TRBV13 and J usage is TRBJ2-3; 11 bases match TRBD1. The CDR3 totals 17 residues. Germline loops: CDR1 PRHDT, CDR2 FYEKMQ (reference sequence). The V gene end was trimmed by 5 bases and the J gene end by 0 bases; junction bases not matched to a gene: 7. The CDR3 nucleotides read TGTGCCAGCAGCCCGCATGGGACAGGGGGAAGCACAGATACGCAGTATTTT. Its translation: CASSPHGTGGSTDTQYF.

The rearrangement uses TRBV7-2 and TRBJ2-7, with TRBD2 identical over 7 bases. The ends lost 4 bases at V and 4 bases at J; junction bases unmatched: 19. Germline CDR1 SGHTA, CDR2 FQGNSA. The CDR3 extends over 18 amino acids. The CDR3 coding sequence is TGTGCCAGCAGCTCGAACGGGGGGTTCGTTTCTTCGGGTTACGAGCAGTACTTC. Protein: CASSSNGGFVSSGYEQYF.

The chain couples TRBV7-6 to TRBJ2-5; 11 bases line up with TRBD2. The J call may be incorrect, as the DNA end agrees better with TRBJ2-7. The CDR3 covers 16 residues. CDR1 is SGHVS, CDR2 FNYEAQ, per germline. This CDR3 is CASSLGNSGRAGEQYF. In DNA, the CDR3 is TGTGCCAGCAGCTTAGGGAATAGCGGGAGGGCTGGCGAGCAGTACTTC.

The chain joins TRBV30 to TRBJ1-1, with D maybe TRBD1 (6 bases). Germline loops: CDR1 GTSNPN, CDR2 SVGIG (reference sequence). V dropped 6 bases and J dropped 9 bases, with 17 bases sitting between them. This CDR3 has 12 residues. CDR3 region: CACLPRGSKAFF. As DNA, the CDR3 is TGTGCCTGTTTGCCCAGGGGAAGTAAAGCTTTCTTT. The full variable domain, its missing parts supplied by reference TRBV30 and TRBJ1-1, is SQTIHQWPATLVQPVGSPLSLECTVEGTSNPNLYWYRQAAGRGLQLLFYSVGIGQISSEVPQNLSASRPQDRQFILSSKKLLLSDSGFYLCACLPRGSKAFFGQGTRLTVV.

DNA for the CDR3: TGCGCCAGCAGTGGACGAGCGGGAGGAGGAAATGAGCAGTTCTTC. Translated, it gives CASSGRAGGGNEQFF. The chain carries TRBV4-1 and TRBJ2-1; 9 bases match TRBD2. CDR1 MGHRA and CDR2 YSYEKL come from the germline V gene. CDR3 size: 15 residues. Trimming removed 6 bases from V and 7 bases from J; junction bases left unmatched: 10.

The V and J genes are TRBV6-6 and TRBJ2-7, with 9 bases identical to TRBD1. CDR3 length: 13 residues. Germline CDR1 reads MNHNY; CDR2 reads SVGAGI (reference sequence). The V and J ends lost 6 bases and 7 bases, in that order; junction bases with no gene match: 7. CDR3 sequence: CASRVGTGHEQYF. CDR3 bases: TGTGCCAGCAGGGTCGGGACAGGGCATGAGCAGTACTTC.

V gene TRBV5-1 combines with J gene TRBJ1-1, with D possibly being TRBD1 (6 bases). Trimming took 4 bases from V and 4 from J, leaving 14 bases between them. The CDR3 covers 14 residues. The germline V gene encodes CDR1 SGHRS and CDR2 YFSETQ. DNA for the CDR3: TGCGCCAGCAGCGGAACAGGGTCACGCACTGAAGCTTTCTTT. Its translation: CASSGTGSRTEAFF.

In the case of this clone: At one end, the junction sequence differs from germline, possibly due to a read error. This rearrangement joins TRBV7-9 to TRBJ1-2; maybe TRBD1 (5 bases). CDR1 SEHNR and CDR2 FQNEAQ come from the germline V gene (reference sequence). The CDR3 consists of 10 residues. As DNA, the CDR3 is TGTGCCAGCAGCTTAGAAGGGGCCTCGTTC. This codes for CASSLEGASF.

The V call is TRBV19, the J call TRBJ2-1; no definite D call. The germline CDR1 and CDR2 sequences are LNHDA and SQIVND (reference sequence). V gave up 1 base and J gave up 0 bases, with 7 bases separating them. The CDR3 totals 15 residues. The CDR3 DNA is TGTGCCAGTAGTATAGTAGCCGTCTCCTACAATGAGCAGTTCTTC. Its protein product is CASSIVAVSYNEQFF.

The chain employs TRBV7-9 and TRBJ2-5, with D possibly being TRBD2 (5 bases). Germline-derived CDR1 and CDR2 are SEHNR and FQNEAQ (reference sequence). Trimming removed 3 bases from V and 2 bases from J, with 13 bases in between. This CDR3 is 15 amino acids long. The CDR3 nucleotides read TGTGCCAGCAGCTTCCTGGGTAGCGCTCAAGAGACCCAGTACTTC. Translated: CASSFLGSAQETQYF.

In DNA, the CDR3 is TGCAGCGTCTACCTCGGGGACAGGGCGTCCTACGAGCAGTACTTC. It encodes CSVYLGDRASYEQYF. The chain employs TRBV29-1 and TRBJ2-7, with 9 positions matching TRBD1. V lost 6 bases, J lost 1 base, and 10 bases stayed unmatched. Germline loops: CDR1 SQVTM, CDR2 ANQGSEA. The CDR3 covers 15 residues.